A selection of T cell receptor beta chains follows, all from one sample in a study of T cell responses to AZD1222 COVID-19 vaccine. The repertoire was sequenced with immunoSEQ multiplex PCR; TCRdb's copy has only in-frame clones and lacks some. The sample records about 84,000 clones, 80% to 90% being singletons. The source was peripheral blood, collected on day 0 of AZD1222 vaccination. All receptors come from an adult in good health. Each CDR3 is given with its conserved first and last residue. A D gene is named only where the DNA matches it firmly. A clone size is listed for some rows: how often the clone was seen (once, few, many), or a class if it is expanded.

size,D,J,V,DNA,CDR3
.,.,TRBJ2-7,TRBV6-2/TRBV6-3,TGTGCCAGCAGTAGGGTGATATCCTACGAGCAGTACTTC,CASSRVISYEQYF
.,.,TRBJ2-1,TRBV28,TGTGCCAGCAGTTTCCAGGGCTACAATGAGCAGTTCTTC,CASSFQGYNEQFF
.,.,TRBJ2-7,TRBV28,TGTGCCAGCACTCCATCGACTGAGGCCTACGAGCAGTACTTC,CASTPSTEAYEQYF
.,TRBD2,TRBJ2-3,TRBV6-5,TGTGCCCATACCGGGGCTAGCGGGAGCGCAGATACGCAGTATTTT,CAHTGASGSADTQYF
.,.,TRBJ1-6,TRBV14,TGTGCCAGCAGACCAGACACACCGAGCTCCTATAATTCACCCCTCCACTTT,CASRPDTPSSYNSPLHF
.,TRBD2,TRBJ2-1,TRBV7-7,TGTGCCAGCAGCGACGGGACTAGCGGGAGGATGGGGAATGAGCAGTTCTTC,CASSDGTSGRMGNEQFF
.,.,TRBJ2-5,TRBV5-6,TGTGCCAGCAGCCCGGTGTGGACACAAGAGACCCAGTACTTC,CASSPVWTQETQYF
.,.,TRBJ1-3,TRBV10-2,TGCGCCAGCAGTGTCCAAACAGGTTACTCTGGAAACACCATATATTTT,CASSVQTGYSGNTIYF
.,.,TRBJ2-1,TRBV12-3/TRBV12-4,TGTGCCAGCAGTTTTGACAATGAGCAGTTCTTC,CASSFDNEQFF
.,TRBD2,TRBJ2-1,TRBV7-9,TGTGCCAGCAGCTTAGCGACTAGCGGGAGGGCCGGTGAGCAGTTCTTC,CASSLATSGRAGEQFF
.,.,TRBJ2-7,TRBV3-1/TRBV3-2,TGTGCCAGCAGCCAGAGGGGGGCAGGGTGGTCAAACGAGCAGTACTTC,CASSQRGAGWSNEQYF
.,.,TRBJ1-2,TRBV10-3,TGTGCCATCAGGTCAGCAGGGATAGGGAACTATGGCTACACCTTC,CAIRSAGIGNYGYTF
.,.,TRBJ1-1,TRBV2,TGTGCCAGCAGTCACGACACAATGAACACTGAAGCTTTCTTT,CASSHDTMNTEAFF
.,.,TRBJ1-1,TRBV9,TGTGCCAGCAGCGGGTGGGAGACAGCGATGAACACTGAAGCTTTCTTT,CASSGWETAMNTEAFF
.,.,TRBJ2-1,TRBV6-4,TGTGCCAGCAGTAAGAAACTGGACGGCTACAATGAGCAGTTCTTC,CASSKKLDGYNEQFF
few,.,TRBJ2-7,TRBV3-1/TRBV3-2,TGTGCCAGCAGTCGATTCACCGGGGGCTACGAGCAGTACTTC,CASSRFTGGYEQYF
.,.,TRBJ1-4,TRBV11-2,TGTGCCAGCAGCAACCGGGCCGAGAATGAAAAACTGTTTTTT,CASSNRAENEKLFF
.,.,TRBJ2-6,TRBV7-9,TGTGCCAGCAGCTTAGGGCCTCTGGGCTCTGGGGCCAACGTCCTGACTTTC,CASSLGPLGSGANVLTF
.,TRBD2,TRBJ2-7,TRBV7-2,TGTGCCAGCAGCCAGACTAGCGGGAGGGCCCACGAGCAGTACTTC,CASSQTSGRAHEQYF
.,.,TRBJ2-1,TRBV28,TGTGCCAGCGGAGTGGGGCAGTTCTTC,CASGVGQFF
.,.,TRBJ2-1,TRBV29-1,TGCAGCGTTAGTTACCTAGCGTACAATGAGCAGTTCTTC,CSVSYLAYNEQFF
.,.,TRBJ2-7,TRBV11-2,TGTGCCAGCAGCCCTCGGGCGGAATACGAGCAGTACTTC,CASSPRAEYEQYF
few,.,TRBJ2-2,TRBV6-4,TGTGCCAGTCAGGACACCGGAGAAACCGGGGAGCTGTTTTTT,CASQDTGETGELFF
.,.,TRBJ1-2,TRBV27,TGTGCCAGCAGTTTAACAGCCTATGGCTACACCTTC,CASSLTAYGYTF
.,.,TRBJ2-7,TRBV28,TGTGCCATCCAACAGATTAGCTCCTACGAGCAGTACTTC,CAIQQISSYEQYF
.,TRBD1,TRBJ2-5,TRBV6-1,TGTGCCAGCAGTGAACCCCGGGACAGGGGAATAGAGACCCAGTACTTC,CASSEPRDRGIETQYF
.,.,TRBJ1-1,TRBV5-1,TGCGCCAGCAGCTCCGGACCTACGAACACTGAAGCTTTCTTT,CASSSGPTNTEAFF
.,.,TRBJ2-7,TRBV30,TGTGCCTGGAGGGGTTATTCCTACGAGCAGTACTTC,CAWRGYSYEQYF
.,.,TRBJ2-6,TRBV10-3,TGTGCCATCACCGAAAGAAGCCTCTCTGGGGCCAACGTCCTGACTTTC,CAITERSLSGANVLTF
.,.,TRBJ1-1,TRBV6-1,TGTGCCAGCAGTGAAGCGCGGATTCTGGCAGGCCTTGAAGCTTTCTTT,CASSEARILAGLEAFF
once,.,TRBJ1-6,TRBV29-1,TGCAGCGTTGAACCGGTGAATCTTAATTCACCCCTCCACTTT,CSVEPVNLNSPLHF
.,.,TRBJ1-5,TRBV19,TGTGCCAGTAGTATTTGGGCGGGTGGGGGCAATCAGCCCCAGCATTTT,CASSIWAGGGNQPQHF
once,TRBD1,TRBJ2-4,TRBV5-1,TGCGCCAGCAGCCCGGCGGGACAGGGCCCGGTCGTGCAGTACTTC,CASSPAGQGPVVQYF
.,.,TRBJ1-6,TRBV19,TGTGCCAGTAGTCTGAACCGGGACCGGAGGAATTCACCCCTCCACTTT,CASSLNRDRRNSPLHF
.,.,TRBJ2-7,TRBV3-1/TRBV3-2,TGTGCCAGCAGTTTCGGGGCCAATTACGAGCAGTACTTC,CASSFGANYEQYF
.,.,TRBJ2-6,TRBV4-2,TGTGCCAGCACTGGGGCCAACGTCCTGACTTTC,CASTGANVLTF
few,.,TRBJ2-1,TRBV6-2/TRBV6-3,TGTGCCAGCAGTTACTCCCCTGTCTCGGGGATATACAATGAGCAGTTCTTC,CASSYSPVSGIYNEQFF
.,TRBD1,TRBJ2-5,TRBV28,TGTGCCAGCAGTCCAGACAGGGGCGGTTTGCGGCAAGAGACCCAGTACTTC,CASSPDRGGLRQETQYF
.,TRBD1,TRBJ2-2,TRBV5-1,TGCGCCAGCAGCAGGACAGGGGGCGGGGAGCTGTTTTTT,CASSRTGGGELFF
.,.,TRBJ2-1,TRBV5-1,TGCGCCAGCAGCTTGAGCTCCTACAATGAGCAGTTCTTC,CASSLSSYNEQFF
.,.,TRBJ2-5,TRBV7-2,TGTGCCAGCAGCCCTCAAGCCCTCGGCCAAGAGACCCAGTACTTC,CASSPQALGQETQYF
.,TRBD2,TRBJ2-5,TRBV4-1,TGCGCCAGCAGCCAAGGCCTAGCGGTTATAGGGGAGACCCAGTACTTC,CASSQGLAVIGETQYF
.,.,TRBJ1-4,TRBV24-1,TGTGCCACCAGTGAATCCGGGAGACGGGGGGAAAAACTGTTTTTT,CATSESGRRGEKLFF
.,TRBD1,TRBJ2-1,TRBV7-2,TGTGCCAGCAGCTTTCTGACAGGGAGCTCCTACAATGAGCAGTTCTTC,CASSFLTGSSYNEQFF
.,TRBD1,TRBJ2-2,TRBV6-2/TRBV6-3,TGTGCCAGCAGCCAAGGGACAGGGGCAGGAACCGGGGAGCTGTTTTTT,CASSQGTGAGTGELFF
.,.,TRBJ2-7,TRBV28,TGTGCCAGCAGTTTATCCGCAGGGGCGAACGAGCAGTACTTC,CASSLSAGANEQYF
.,.,TRBJ1-2,TRBV12-5,TGTGCTAGTGGAGAGGGATTCTATGGCTACACCTTC,CASGEGFYGYTF
once,.,TRBJ2-5,TRBV9,TGTGCCAGCAGCGGGCCGCCAGGAGGAGAGACCCAGTACTTC,CASSGPPGGETQYF
.,.,TRBJ2-6,TRBV27,TGTGCCAGCAGTTTACAGGCACGCGCTGGGGCCAACGTCCTGACTTTC,CASSLQARAGANVLTF
.,.,TRBJ1-1,TRBV2,TGTGCCAGCAGTGGTGAAGGAACCACTGAAGCTTTCTTT,CASSGEGTTEAFF
.,.,TRBJ2-7,TRBV19,TGTGCCAGTAGTATAGATCCAGGAAACTCCTACGAGCAGTACTTC,CASSIDPGNSYEQYF
.,.,TRBJ1-4,TRBV11-3,TGTGCCAGCAGCGACTCAGGGAAGGCTAATGAAAAACTGTTTTTT,CASSDSGKANEKLFF
.,.,TRBJ1-3,TRBV27,TGTGCCAGCAGTTTACAGGGGCAGACTGGAAACACCATATATTTT,CASSLQGQTGNTIYF
once,TRBD2,TRBJ2-3,TRBV28,TGTGCCAGCAGGAGCGGGACCACAGATACGCAGTATTTT,CASRSGTTDTQYF
.,TRBD2,TRBJ2-7,TRBV2,TGTGCCAGTCGGCCTAGCGGGAGTTACGAGCAGTACTTC,CASRPSGSYEQYF
.,TRBD1,TRBJ2-7,TRBV5-1,TGCGCCAGCAGCCTGGGACAGGGAAGCACCGAGCAGTACTTC,CASSLGQGSTEQYF